The 19 T cell receptor beta chains listed next were all sequenced from one sample in a study of T-cell reconstitution after alpha-beta-depleted transplantation in children. A TCRbeta library incorporating unique molecular identifiers was prepared. Using its own MiXCR run on the PCR reads, TCRdb lists one record per CDR3 protein. The top ten clones hold over 2.5% of a sample with 190,000 or so distinct CDR3 sequences, about 6.4% of them seen once. Sequenced here: PBMCs from the stem cell graft donor, sampled from the stem cell graft. The receptors here all came from a human donor who donated a stem cell graft to a child with Wiskott-Aldrich syndrome.

This clonotype was detected many times. The CDR3 here is CSARNIAGGTYNEQFF. The CDR3 DNA sequence: TGCAGTGCTAGAAATATAGCGGGAGGAACCTACAATGAGCAGTTCTTC. This rearrangement joins TRBV20-1 to TRBJ2-1, with 10 bases matching TRBD2. Germline assignment: CDR1 DFQATT and CDR2 SNEGSKA (reference sequence). The CDR3 spans 16 residues. V was clipped by 2 bases and J by 2 bases; unmatched bases: 6.

There are many counts of this clonotype. V and J are TRBV20-1 and TRBJ2-1, with 7 nucleotides matching TRBD2. This CDR3 has 13 residues. The germline V gene encodes CDR1 DFQATT and CDR2 SNEGSKA (reference sequence). J was trimmed by 15 bases and V by 0 bases; bases with no gene match: 11. The CDR3 is CSAREAGTPGLFF. The CDR3 DNA sequence: TGCAGTGCTAGAGAAGCGGGGACCCCAGGTCTGTTCTTC.

This clonotype came up many times. The rearrangement joins TRBV30 to TRBJ2-7; no firm D call. V was clipped by 0 bases and J by 6 bases, with 12 bases between them. CDR1 is GTSNPN and CDR2 is SVGIG in the germline V gene (reference sequence). CDR3 length equals 13 residues. CDR3 sequence: CAWSVQTLSEQYF. The CDR3 nucleotides are TGTGCCTGGAGTGTACAGACCCTATCCGAGCAGTACTTC.

This clonotype occurred many times. The V and J genes are TRBV4-3 and TRBJ1-6, with a possible D match to TRBD1 (6 bases). Deletions cut 0 bases from V and 7 bases from J, with 13 bases between. Germline CDR1 LGHNA, CDR2 YSLEER. The CDR3 has 16 amino acids. The CDR3 region is CASSQDGGAGNSPLHF. The CDR3, as DNA: TGCGCCAGCAGCCAAGACGGGGGCGCGGGGAATTCACCCCTCCACTTT.

The chain uses TRBV28 and TRBJ2-3; D is undetermined. Trimming cost V 3 bases and J 2 bases, with 6 bases left between them. The CDR3 consists of 13 residues. Germline-derived CDR1 and CDR2 are MDHEN and SYDVKM. CDR3 in amino acids: CASSFQLTDTQYF. In DNA, the CDR3 is TGTGCCAGCAGTTTCCAACTCACAGATACGCAGTATTTT.

This clonotype has a handful of counts. This rearrangement joins TRBV12-3 or TRBV12-4 to TRBJ2-1; 13 bases map to TRBD2. After removal of 5 bases from V and 3 bases from J, the junction contained 13 bases not matched to a gene. There are 19 residues in the CDR3. Here the CDR3 reads CASSLTGTSGALLYNEQFF. Here the CDR3 DNA reads TGTGCCAGCAGTCTAACCGGGACTAGCGGGGCTTTGCTCTACAATGAGCAGTTCTTC.

This clonotype was picked up many times. This sequence joins TRBV4-3 and TRBJ2-5; either TRBD1 or TRBD2 may supply D (5 bases each). The germline V gene has CDR1 LGHNA and CDR2 YSLEER. V lost 1 base, J lost 5 bases, and 11 bases lay in between. This CDR3 contains 14 residues. The CDR3 nucleotides read TGCGCCAGCAGCCAAGGTTGGGGGATGGAGACCCAGTACTTC. Encoded protein: CASSQGWGMETQYF.

Many counts were recorded for this clonotype. The chain's CDR3 is CASSVTGTANEQFF. Written as DNA, the CDR3 is TGTGCCAGCTCAGTGACCGGGACAGCCAATGAGCAGTTCTTC. V usage is TRBV18 and J usage is TRBJ2-1, with 7 bases that match TRBD1. CDR1 is KGHSH, CDR2 LQKENI, per germline. V shed 5 bases and J 6 bases; nucleotides not matched to a gene: 7. The CDR3 sequence is 14 residues long.

The sample holds many counts of this clonotype. The gene calls are TRBV11-2 and TRBJ2-7; D is ambiguous. CDR3 length: 12 residues. Trimming stripped 2 bases from V and 5 bases from J, with 7 bases between. Germline CDR1 SGHAT, CDR2 FQNNGV. The CDR3 sequence is CASSLLPHEQYF. The DNA for the CDR3 is TGTGCCAGCAGCTTACTCCCCCACGAGCAGTACTTC.

Many counts were recorded for this clonotype. This sequence joins TRBV20-1 and TRBJ2-3; TRBD2 matches at 7 bases. Germline-derived CDR1 and CDR2 are DFQATT and SNEGSKA (reference sequence). The CDR3 length is 15 residues. The V and J ends lost 1 base and 1 base, in that order; junction bases with no gene match: 5. The CDR3 protein is CSARAYREGTDTQYF. In DNA form, the CDR3 reads TGCAGTGCTAGAGCGTATCGGGAGGGCACAGATACGCAGTATTTT.

This rearrangement joins TRBV5-1 to TRBJ2-1, with 14 bases aligning to TRBD2. This CDR3 is 15 amino acids long. V shed 3 bases and J 9 bases; nucleotides not matched to a gene: 5. Germline V gene data show CDR1 as SGHRS and CDR2 as YFSETQ. Written as DNA, the CDR3 is TGCGCCAGCAGCTCAGGACTAGCGGGAGGTCGTGAGCAGTTCTTC. It codes for CASSSGLAGGREQFF.

This chain joins TRBV7-9 and TRBJ2-2; D gene uncertain. Looked up from germline, CDR1 is SEHNR and CDR2 is FQNEAQ (reference sequence). V dropped 1 base and J dropped 5 bases, with 14 bases sitting between them. The CDR3 is 16 amino acids. The CDR3 region has the DNA TGTGCCAGCAGCTTAGGCTCAGCCGGGTTTACCGGGGAGCTGTTTTTT. It specifies CASSLGSAGFTGELFF.

This clonotype appeared many times. This chain uses TRBV24-1 with TRBJ1-2, with TRBD1 matching 8 bases. This CDR3 comprises 16 residues. V trimming: 3 bases; J trimming: 6 bases; junction bases outside the gene matches: 11. Germline CDR1 is KGHDR and CDR2 is SFDVKD. The CDR3 loop reads CATSDRRQMTGDGYTF. The DNA for the CDR3 is TGTGCCACCAGTGATCGTCGGCAAATGACAGGGGATGGCTACACCTTC.

This clonotype showed up many times. CDR3 sequence (DNA): TGTGCCAGCAGCTTGTTCCTGGGTGGTTTGGATACGCAGTATTTT. It yields the protein CASSLFLGGLDTQYF. This chain links TRBV5-5 with TRBJ2-3; no clear D gene. V was cut by 1 base and J by 6 bases, with 15 bases left in between. Germline CDR1 is SGHKS and CDR2 is YYEKEE (reference sequence). The CDR3 length is 15 residues.

The chain joins TRBV7-2 to TRBJ2-7; D is perhaps TRBD2 (7 bases). V shed 3 bases and J shed 2 bases, with 14 bases lying between them. Looked up from germline, CDR1 is SGHTA and CDR2 is FQGNSA. The CDR3 spans 15 residues. The CDR3: CASSLGGHTTYEQYF. In nucleotides, the CDR3 is TGTGCCAGCAGCTTGGGGGGGCACACGACCTACGAGCAGTACTTC.

At least ten counts were recorded for this clonotype. This chain links TRBV10-3 with TRBJ2-1; no definite D call. Between the trimmed V and J ends, which lost 3 bases and 8 bases, there was a span of 8 bases. The CDR3 loop spans 12 amino acids. Germline-derived CDR1 and CDR2 are ENHRY and SYGVKD. CDR3 nucleotide sequence: TGTGCCATCAGTGACCGTAATCATGAGCAGTTCTTC. This codes for CAISDRNHEQFF.

In this sample, this clonotype turned up many times. The chain links TRBV5-1 to TRBJ2-6, with no clear D. The CDR3 consists of 16 residues. Germline-derived CDR1 and CDR2 are SGHRS and YFSETQ. Trimming cost V 0 bases and J 0 bases, with 7 bases left between them. DNA for the CDR3: TGCGCCAGCAGCTTGGAAACGTACTCTGGGGCCAACGTCCTGACTTTC. It translates to CASSLETYSGANVLTF.

The chain combines TRBV23-1 with TRBJ1-5; D is ambiguous. TRBV23-1 is annotated as an ORF whose role is uncertain. Trimming cost V 3 bases and J 2 bases, with 11 bases left between them. The CDR3 is 15 amino acids. The CDR3 DNA sequence: TGCGCCAGCAGTCATCCGGACCTGGGCAATCAGCCCCAGCATTTT. Amino acids: CASSHPDLGNQPQHF.

This clonotype was recorded at least ten times. The chain recombines TRBV25-1 with TRBJ2-1; D may correspond to TRBD1 or TRBD2 (5 bases each). This CDR3 comprises 15 residues. V shed 3 bases and J shed 3 bases, with 12 bases lying between them. The germline V gene has CDR1 MGHDK and CDR2 SYGVNS. The CDR3, as DNA: TGTGCCAGCAGTGAGGGGGACGGGAACTACAATGAGCAGTTCTTC. Its translation is CASSEGDGNYNEQFF.